The 27 T cell receptor beta chains presented below share a single source sample, sequenced in a study of T cells in Graves' hyperthyroidism and ophthalmopathy. The investigators amplified TCR beta CDR3 regions from RNA transcripts. The HTBI primer set drove a first-round RT-PCR of the TCR CDR3. TCRdb ran MiXCR on the multiplex PCR reads and lists one entry per CDR3 protein. The table lists 390,000 or so distinct CDR3 sequences, roughly 14% of them singletons. What was sequenced was blood. The receptor source for this set is a young man with Graves' ophthalmopathy.

This clonotype was picked up a small number of times. This chain uses TRBV19 with TRBJ2-7; D gene uncertain. Germline-derived CDR1 and CDR2 are LNHDA and SQIVND (reference sequence). Deletions cut 6 bases from V and 8 bases from J, with 14 bases between. This CDR3 is 12 amino acids long. The CDR3 DNA sequence: TGTGCCAGTAGCCCCGTAGGATCCCAGCAGTACTTC. Translation: CASSPVGSQQYF.

This clonotype was recorded at least ten times. V usage is TRBV30 and J usage is TRBJ2-2; no clear D. The CDR3 has 10 residues. CDR1 GTSNPN and CDR2 SVGIG come from the germline V gene (reference sequence). V lost 1 base and J 8 bases, leaving 2 bases between the germline ends. The CDR3: CAWSAGELFF. The DNA for the CDR3 is TGTGCCTGGAGTGCAGGGGAGCTGTTTTTT. The variable domain in full, with the rest retrieved from reference TRBV30 and TRBJ2-2, is SQTIHQWPATLVQPVGSPLSLECTVEGTSNPNLYWYRQAAGRGLQLLFYSVGIGQISSEVPQNLSASRPQDRQFILSSKKLLLSDSGFYLCAWSAGELFFGEGSRLTVL.

In its sample, this clonotype was seen many times. This rearrangement joins TRBV4-2 to TRBJ2-2; D gene ambiguous. V was shortened by 0 bases and J by 1 base, with 9 bases between the two germline ends. In germline, CDR1 is LGHNA, CDR2 YNFKEQ. The CDR3 is made up of 16 amino acids. CDR3: CASSQDRDWNTGELFF. In DNA form, the CDR3 reads TGTGCCAGCAGCCAAGATCGAGACTGGAACACCGGGGAGCTGTTTTTT.

This clonotype showed up many times. The chain couples TRBV11-2 to TRBJ2-3; D may match TRBD1 or TRBD2 (5 bases each). Trimming shortened V by 7 bases and J by 4 bases, and 15 bases separated the two germline ends. Germline CDR1 and CDR2: SGHAT and FQNNGV. The CDR3 contains 14 residues. For the CDR3, the DNA is TGTGCCAGCACCTTTGAGGGGCTACCAGATACGCAGTATTTT. Amino acids: CASTFEGLPDTQYF.

Ten or more counts support this clonotype. CDR3 loop: CASSVSGGRYNEQFF. DNA of the CDR3: TGTGCCAGCAGTGTTAGCGGGGGGCGTTACAATGAGCAGTTCTTC. The chain links TRBV9 to TRBJ2-1; 10 nucleotides line up with TRBD2. Germline-derived CDR1 and CDR2 are SGDLS and YYNGEE. V dropped 5 bases and J dropped 4; count of bases not matched to a gene: 6. CDR3 length equals 15 residues.

This clonotype was detected only a few times. This chain connects TRBV30 to TRBJ2-7, with 8 bases aligning to TRBD2. The CDR3 is made up of 13 amino acids. Unmatched junction bases numbered 8, after V lost 4 bases and J lost 6 bases. Germline assignment: CDR1 GTSNPN and CDR2 SVGIG (reference sequence). CDR3 nucleotides: TGTGCCTGGACTGGAGCGGGAGTTGGCGAGCAGTACTTC. It is translated as CAWTGAGVGEQYF.

The chain has TRBV10-3 and TRBJ1-2; the match to TRBD1 covers 7 bases. V shed 7 bases and J 2 bases; nucleotides not matched to a gene: 7. Germline CDR1 and CDR2: ENHRY and SYGVKD. CDR3 size: 14 residues. The CDR3 loop is CAITPTGRNYGYTF. For the CDR3, the DNA is TGTGCCATCACACCGACAGGGCGCAACTATGGCTACACCTTC.

The V gene is TRBV20-1, the J gene TRBJ2-7, with TRBD2 as a possible D gene (7 bases). Trimming shortened V by 0 bases and J by 3 bases, and 18 bases separated the two germline ends. This CDR3 is built from 16 residues. CDR1 and CDR2 (germline): DFQATT, SNEGSKA (reference sequence). CDR3 nucleotides: TGCAGTGCTAGAGAGGGGGGGGGGGCTAGCGGCTACGAGCAGTACTTC. This sequence encodes CSAREGGGASGYEQYF.

The table lists this clonotype with many counts. The V call is TRBV29-1, the J call TRBJ1-1, with TRBD1 matching over 8 bases. Germline lookup yields CDR1 SQVTM and CDR2 ANQGSEA. This CDR3 is 19 amino acids long. Trimming removed 4 bases from V and 1 base from J; junction bases left unmatched: 20. DNA of the CDR3: TGCAGCGTTGGTAACAGCCCTCGGACAGGGCTAAACCAGAACACTGAAGCTTTCTTT. Residues: CSVGNSPRTGLNQNTEAFF.

This clonotype was counted a single time. A much larger clone lies one base from this, so it may be a read error. The chain employs TRBV7-6 and TRBJ2-5; the D gene is possibly TRBD1 (5 bases). Trimming pared 0 bases from V and 5 bases from J, leaving 7 bases between. The CDR3 spans 13 residues. Germline V gives CDR1 SGHVS, CDR2 FNYEAQ. The DNA for the CDR3 is TGTGCCAGCAGCTTAGCGACAGACGAGACCCAGTACTTC. As protein: CASSLATDETQYF.

This clonotype was seen a handful of times. One end of the junction is discordant with germline, which a read error may explain. This rearrangement joins TRBV7-8 to TRBJ2-1, with 7 bases lining up with TRBD1. Looked up from germline, CDR1 is SGHVS and CDR2 is FQNEAQ. The CDR3 is 14 amino acids. The CDR3 region is CASSLTQGDNGQFF. CDR3 nucleotides: TGTGCCAGCAGCTTAACTCAGGGGGACAATGGGCAGTTCTTC.

This clonotype was picked up a small number of times. The chain recombines TRBV5-1 with TRBJ2-7, with a possible D match to TRBD1 (6 bases). The CDR3 sequence is 15 residues long. Trimming removed 4 bases at V and 1 base at J, with 15 bases between. The germline gives CDR1 SGHRS, CDR2 YFSETQ. The CDR3 region has the DNA TGCGCCAGCAGCCTGCAGGACAGCAATTCCTACGAGCAGTACTTC. This gives the protein CASSLQDSNSYEQYF.

There are many counts of this clonotype. V is TRBV6-2 or TRBV6-3 and J is TRBJ2-7, with D possibly being TRBD2 (5 bases). The CDR3 is 13 residues long. Trimming stripped 2 bases from V and 5 bases from J, with 10 bases between. Germline values: CDR1 MNHEY, CDR2 SVGEGT. CDR3 bases: TGTGCCAGCAGTTACGAGGGTACCCACGAGCAGTACTTC. Protein: CASSYEGTHEQYF.

This chain links TRBV20-1 with TRBJ2-1; D is possibly TRBD2 (5 bases). This CDR3 is built from 15 residues. Germline-derived CDR1 and CDR2 are DFQATT and SNEGSKA (reference sequence). V gave up 5 bases and J gave up 0 bases, with 14 bases separating them. DNA of the CDR3: TGCAGTGCTCCCCTCCCGGGGAGCTCCTACAATGAGCAGTTCTTC. This codes for CSAPLPGSSYNEQFF.

This rearrangement joins TRBV7-9 to TRBJ1-3; D remains unclear. Germline loops: CDR1 SEHNR, CDR2 FQNEAQ (reference sequence). V lost 3 bases and J 6 bases, leaving 15 bases between the germline ends. The CDR3 covers 15 residues. The CDR3 reads CASSFSPFKVNTIYF. The CDR3 coding sequence is TGTGCCAGCAGCTTTAGCCCGTTCAAAGTAAACACCATATATTTT. Supplemented by reference TRBV7-9 and TRBJ1-3, the full variable domain reads DTGVSQNPRHKITKRGQNVTFRCDPISEHNRLYWYRQTLGQGPEFLTYFQNEAQLEKSRLLSDRFSAERPKGSFSTLEIQRTEQGDSAMYLCASSFSPFKVNTIYFGEGSWLTVV.

This clonotype was detected ten times or more. The chain uses TRBV2 and TRBJ1-4; TRBD1 is a possible D gene (5 bases). V lost 7 bases to trimming and J lost 6 bases, with 9 bases between them. The CDR3 sequence is 12 residues long. Germline V lookup: CDR1 SNHLY, CDR2 FYNNEI. The CDR3 protein is CASNGADEKLFF. As DNA, the CDR3 is TGTGCCAGCAACGGGGCGGATGAAAAACTGTTTTTT.

This clonotype was counted a few times. The rearrangement uses TRBV6-1 and TRBJ2-5; 7 bases match TRBD2. Losses at the gene ends were 5 bases for V and 0 bases for J; bases not matched to a gene: 6. CDR1 and CDR2 from the germline V gene are MNHNS and SASEGT. This CDR3 contains 15 residues. CDR3 residues: CASSYFGTNQETQYF. As DNA, the CDR3 is TGTGCCAGCAGTTATTTCGGGACTAACCAAGAGACCCAGTACTTC.

This clonotype was seen at least ten times. The chain has TRBV5-1 and TRBJ2-5; 8 bases are a match to TRBD1. The germline gives CDR1 SGHRS, CDR2 YFSETQ. V dropped 3 bases and J dropped 4; count of bases not matched to a gene: 8. This CDR3 has 15 residues. Here the CDR3 DNA reads TGCGCCAGCAGCTCAACGGACAGGGAACGAGAGACCCAGTACTTC. Amino acid sequence: CASSSTDRERETQYF.

The chain couples TRBV20-1 to TRBJ2-3; the D gene is possibly TRBD1 (6 bases). The CDR3 totals 15 residues. The V end lost 3 bases, the J end lost 2 bases, and 15 bases lay between the germline ends. Germline values: CDR1 DFQATT, CDR2 SNEGSKA (reference sequence). The CDR3, as DNA: TGCAGTGCTAGTCCCAACAGGGATTCCACAGATACGCAGTATTTT. Its translation: CSASPNRDSTDTQYF.

About this clonotype: The CDR3 end shows no conserved phenylalanine or tryptophan, and so a read error is likely. The genes are TRBV19 and TRBJ2-2, with a tentative D call TRBD2 (6 bases). This CDR3 is built from 16 residues. Trimming took 6 bases from V and 4 from J, leaving 18 bases between them. Germline V lookup: CDR1 LNHDA, CDR2 SQIVND (reference sequence). CDR3 nucleotide sequence: TGTGCCAGTAGAGGGCGGGACTTCTATTCCACCGGGGAGCTGTTTTCT. Amino acids: CASRGRDFYSTGELFS.

The chain employs TRBV2 and TRBJ2-2; D is uncertain. Trimming left V 3 bases short and J 2 bases short, with 4 bases between. The germline gives CDR1 SNHLY, CDR2 FYNNEI. The CDR3 extends over 13 amino acids. CDR3 nucleotides: TGTGCCAGCAGTGAGTTTAACACCGGGGAGCTGTTTTTT. This translates into CASSEFNTGELFF.

This clonotype was counted many times. The J gene is TRBJ1-1, the V gene TRBV20-1; the match to TRBD1 covers 7 bases. The CDR3 consists of 14 residues. V trimming: 0 bases; J trimming: 3 bases; junction bases outside the gene matches: 4. The germline V gene encodes CDR1 DFQATT and CDR2 SNEGSKA (reference sequence). CDR3 protein: CSAREPGGDTEAFF. The CDR3 DNA is TGCAGTGCTAGAGAGCCAGGGGGGGACACTGAAGCTTTCTTT.

This clonotype was seen ten or more times. The chain uses TRBV7-2 and TRBJ2-3, with no clear D. Germline CDR1 is SGHTA and CDR2 is FQGNSA. The CDR3 length is 16 residues. V lost 8 bases and J 2 bases, leaving 20 bases between the germline ends. The CDR3 DNA reads as TGTGCCAGCCCAACTTCCTTGTCACCACACACAGATACGCAGTATTTT. It encodes CASPTSLSPHTDTQYF.

The sample holds many counts of this clonotype. The genes are TRBV6-1 and TRBJ2-5; a possible D gene is TRBD2 (6 bases). Germline V CDR1 and CDR2: MNHNS, SASEGT. The CDR3 loop spans 17 amino acids. V was trimmed by 5 bases and J by 2 bases, leaving 21 bases between them. CDR3 in amino acids: CASSTGRTRRGQETQYF. The CDR3 region has the DNA TGTGCCAGCAGTACGGGGAGGACGAGGAGGGGTCAAGAGACCCAGTACTTC.

This clonotype was detected a few times. A much larger clone lies one base from this, so it may be a read error. The chain joins TRBV30 to TRBJ1-2, with D tentatively TRBD1 (5 bases). Looked up from germline, CDR1 is GTSNPN and CDR2 is SVGIG (reference sequence). Trimming removed 5 bases from V and 4 bases from J, with 14 bases in between. The CDR3 sequence is 13 residues long. CDR3 DNA sequence: TGTGCCTGGGGTCCCGGGGCAATCTATGGCTACACCTTC. Translating it yields CAWGPGAIYGYTF. The whole variable domain, filled in from reference TRBV30 and TRBJ1-2, reads SQTIHQWPATLVQPVGSPLSLECTVEGTSNPNLYWYRQAAGRGLQLLFYSVGIGQISSEVPQNLSASRPQDRQFILSSKKLLLSDSGFYLCAWGPGAIYGYTFGSGTRLTVV.

Concerning this clonotype itself: This may come from a read error, since a much larger clone is one base off. This chain connects TRBV5-1 to TRBJ1-2; D unclear. Germline values: CDR1 SGHRS, CDR2 YFSETQ. The V gene lost 5 bases and the J gene lost 4 bases, with 12 bases spanning the gap. This CDR3 comprises 13 residues. CDR3 nucleotide sequence: TGCGCCAGCAGTTTTCCCACTTCCTATGGCTACACCTTC. Translated: CASSFPTSYGYTF.

This clonotype was recorded at least ten times. As DNA, the CDR3 is TGTGCCAGCAGCTTGCCGGTCCCTAATTCACCCCTCCACTTT. Translating gives CASSLPVPNSPLHF. V and J are TRBV5-8 and TRBJ1-6; D remains unclear. The CDR3 consists of 14 residues. V lost 1 base and J 6 bases, leaving 8 bases between the germline ends. Germline V lookup: CDR1 SGHTS, CDR2 YDEGEE.